These 31 T cell receptor beta chains share one sample of origin, sequenced in a study of siplizumab effects on memory and regulatory T cells. TCRdb's copy holds only in-frame clones and misses some; the assay was immunoSEQ multiplex PCR. The sample has about 13,000 clones; roughly 40% are singletons. These receptors have no known antigen. A 37°C coculture lasting five to seven days was applied to the mixed lymphocyte reaction cells. Sequencing was performed on CFSE-low (dividing) CD8+ T cells sorted from an allogeneic mixed lymphocyte reaction. Source of these receptors: a human donor in good health; the cells came from an allogeneic mixed lymphocyte reaction.

This clone was seen a few times. The chain employs TRBV29-1 and TRBJ2-2; 8 nucleotides match TRBD2. Germline CDR1 and CDR2: SQVTM and ANQGSEA. The CDR3 consists of 13 residues. V dropped 6 bases and J dropped 5; count of bases not matched to a gene: 5. The CDR3 DNA sequence: TGCAGCGTGGGACTAGTGAATACCGGGGAGCTGTTTTTT. Translated, it gives CSVGLVNTGELFF.

CDR3 sequence: CASSSPSRGEKLFF. CDR3 DNA: TGTGCCAGCAGTTCGCCGTCCAGGGGGGAAAAACTGTTTTTT. V gene TRBV27 combines with J gene TRBJ1-4, with TRBD1 matching over 7 bases. The CDR3 covers 14 residues. The germline V gene encodes CDR1 MNHEY and CDR2 SMNVEV (reference sequence). The V gene end was trimmed by 4 bases and the J gene end by 8 bases; junction bases not matched to a gene: 7.

The chain combines TRBV11-2 with TRBJ1-3; weak D call: TRBD1 (6 bases). Germline V gene data show CDR1 as SGHAT and CDR2 as FQNNGV. The CDR3 totals 14 residues. V lost 3 bases and J 4 bases, leaving 10 bases between the germline ends. The CDR3 region is CASSFTGSGNTIYF. Written as DNA, the CDR3 is TGTGCCAGCAGCTTCACAGGGTCCGGAAACACCATATATTTT.

V usage is TRBV7-3 and J usage is TRBJ2-7, with TRBD2 as a possible D gene (9 bases). The germline V gene has CDR1 SGHTA and CDR2 FQGTGA. The CDR3 covers 15 residues. The V gene lost 2 bases and the J gene lost 7 bases, with 18 bases spanning the gap. CDR3 coding DNA: TGTGCCAGCAGCTTACTAGCGGGACAGGCGTTTGAGCAGTACTTC. Its protein product is CASSLLAGQAFEQYF. Together with reference TRBV7-3 and TRBJ2-7, the CDR3 gives the full variable domain: GAGVSQTPSNKVTEKGKYVELRCDPISGHTALYWYRQSLGQGPEFLIYFQGTGAADDSGLPNDRFFAVRPEGSVSTLKIQRTERGDSAVYLCASSLLAGQAFEQYFGPGTRLTVT.

This clone rates as medium-sized. The V and J genes are TRBV7-9 and TRBJ2-7; D call uncertain. The CDR3 length is 16 residues. The V gene lost 5 bases and the J gene lost 4 bases, with 21 bases spanning the gap. Germline V gives CDR1 SEHNR, CDR2 FQNEAQ (reference sequence). CDR3 protein: CASSASMGRNYYEQYF. Written as DNA, the CDR3 is TGTGCCAGCAGCGCCTCCATGGGCAGGAATTATTACGAGCAGTACTTC.

This clone was detected a few times. CDR3 region: CASSLHMTGGLNTGELFF. In nucleotides, the CDR3 is TGCGCCAGCAGCCTACATATGACAGGGGGTCTTAACACCGGGGAGCTGTTTTTT. The V call is TRBV4-3, the J call TRBJ2-2, with TRBD1 identical over 9 bases. J was trimmed by 2 bases and V by 4 bases; bases with no gene match: 11. This CDR3 contains 18 residues. Germline V lookup: CDR1 LGHNA, CDR2 YSLEER.

The gene calls are TRBV5-5 and TRBJ2-1; 9 bases align to TRBD1. The ends lost 2 bases at V and 5 bases at J; junction bases unmatched: 5. This CDR3 has 15 amino acids. Germline CDR1 SGHKS, CDR2 YYEKEE (reference sequence). The CDR3 DNA reads as TGTGCCAGCAGCTTTACAGGGGGCGCGAACAATGAGCAGTTCTTC. It yields the protein CASSFTGGANNEQFF.

The rearrangement links TRBV11-3 to TRBJ2-7, with TRBD1 identical over 7 bases. The CDR3 is 13 amino acids. With V trimmed by 6 bases and J by 3 bases, 5 bases remained unmatched. Germline V gene sequence: CDR1 SGHNT, CDR2 YENEEA. The CDR3 here is CASSSRQGYEQYF. CDR3 DNA sequence: TGTGCCAGCAGTAGCCGACAGGGCTACGAGCAGTACTTC.

The chain links TRBV9 to TRBJ1-3, with TRBD1 matching over 7 bases. CDR1 SGDLS and CDR2 YYNGEE come from the germline V gene. The CDR3 spans 16 residues. Losses at the gene ends were 0 bases for V and 4 bases for J; bases not matched to a gene: 7. The CDR3 region is CASSVEAGGSGNTIYF. DNA of the CDR3: TGTGCCAGCAGCGTAGAGGCAGGGGGGTCAGGAAACACCATATATTTT.

This chain uses TRBV7-3 with TRBJ2-1; no clear D. The CDR3 extends over 15 amino acids. Trimming shortened V by 5 bases and J by 4 bases, and 15 bases separated the two germline ends. The V gene's germline CDR1 is SGHTA and CDR2 FQGTGA. The CDR3 DNA reads TGTGCCAGCAGCCCCTGGCCCGGAAATTACAATGAGCAGTTCTTC. It is translated as CASSPWPGNYNEQFF.

This clone was counted a few times. The chain combines TRBV19 with TRBJ2-1, with D perhaps TRBD1 (5 bases). The V and J ends lost 5 bases and 4 bases respectively, with 9 bases between them. Germline V gene lookup returns CDR1 LNHDA and CDR2 SQIVND (reference sequence). The CDR3 loop spans 13 amino acids. Here the CDR3 reads CASSSTAYNEQFF. CDR3 DNA sequence: TGTGCCAGTAGTTCGACAGCTTACAATGAGCAGTTCTTC.

V usage is TRBV7-9 and J usage is TRBJ2-7; the D gene could be TRBD1 or TRBD2 (5 bases each). The V end lost 0 bases, the J end lost 7 bases, and 10 bases lay between the germline ends. The CDR3 is 13 residues long. CDR1 and CDR2 (germline): SEHNR, FQNEAQ (reference sequence). The CDR3 loop is CASSLAGEGEQYF. CDR3 bases: TGTGCCAGCAGCTTAGCGGGCGAGGGGGAGCAGTACTTC.

This clone was recorded a few times. V usage is TRBV13 and J usage is TRBJ2-7; tentatively, D is TRBD2 (6 bases). Trimming cost V 5 bases and J 4 bases, with 9 bases left between them. Germline V CDR1 and CDR2: PRHDT, FYEKMQ (reference sequence). CDR3 length: 12 residues. CDR3 region: CASSLGGYEQYF. DNA of the CDR3: TGTGCCAGCAGCCTGGGGGGATACGAGCAGTACTTC.

The V gene is TRBV15, the J gene TRBJ2-1, with 7 bases identical to TRBD2. V trimming: 5 bases; J trimming: 2 bases; junction bases outside the gene matches: 9. The CDR3 runs to 16 residues. Per the germline V gene, CDR1 is LNHNV and CDR2 is YYDKDF (reference sequence). The CDR3 here is CATSYREAGPYNEQFF. The CDR3, as DNA: TGTGCCACCAGCTACCGAGAAGCGGGGCCCTACAATGAGCAGTTCTTC.

The rearrangement uses TRBV10-3 and TRBJ2-7, with 8 bases aligning to TRBD2. Germline V CDR1 and CDR2: ENHRY, SYGVKD. CDR3 length: 16 residues. J was trimmed by 2 bases and V by 2 bases; bases with no gene match: 8. CDR3 DNA: TGTGCCATCAGTGAGGCGAGCGGGCGGGGGGCCTACGAGCAGTACTTC. It codes for CAISEASGRGAYEQYF.

The chain carries TRBV5-1 and TRBJ2-5; 9 bases line up with TRBD2. This CDR3 has 15 amino acids. Germline CDR1 is SGHRS and CDR2 is YFSETQ. V was pared by 9 bases and J by 1 base, with 10 bases of the junction left unmatched. CDR3 sequence: CATRRGGGAQETQYF. CDR3 DNA: TGCGCCACCCGGAGGGGCGGGGGGGCCCAAGAGACCCAGTACTTC.

The rearrangement joins TRBV5-4 to TRBJ2-7; D is unresolved. CDR1 and CDR2 from the germline V gene are SGHNT and YYREEE (reference sequence). V gave up 2 bases and J gave up 0 bases, with 9 bases separating them. The CDR3 runs 14 residues. CDR3 protein: CASSFGVGSYEQYF. Here the CDR3 DNA reads TGTGCCAGCAGCTTCGGAGTAGGCTCCTACGAGCAGTACTTC.

This clone has a single count. The chain combines TRBV30 with TRBJ1-2, with unresolved D. Germline CDR1 reads GTSNPN; CDR2 reads SVGIG (reference sequence). V was pared by 0 bases and J by 4 bases, with 6 bases between. CDR3 size: 12 residues. DNA for the CDR3: TGTGCCTGGAGTGTAATGGGCTATGGCTACACCTTC. This sequence encodes CAWSVMGYGYTF.

The J gene is TRBJ2-7, the V gene TRBV4-1; possibly TRBD1 or TRBD2 for D (5 bases each). The germline V gene has CDR1 MGHRA and CDR2 YSYEKL. The CDR3 runs 16 residues. V was pared by 3 bases and J by 6 bases, with 21 bases between. The CDR3 coding sequence is TGCGCCAGCAGCCAGGGCAACCGGGGCGGATATGGCGAGCAGTACTTC. It encodes CASSQGNRGGYGEQYF.

In its sample, this clone is medium-sized. In nucleotides, the CDR3 is TGTGCCAGCAGTTTCGGGGTTAACTATGGCTACACCTTC. It encodes CASSFGVNYGYTF. The chain joins TRBV27 to TRBJ1-2; the D is unclear. Germline CDR1 is MNHEY and CDR2 is SMNVEV (reference sequence). V was cut by 3 bases and J by 1 base, with 6 bases left in between. The CDR3 is made up of 13 amino acids.

This clone showed up just a few times. This chain connects TRBV29-1 to TRBJ2-5; 12 bases match TRBD1. The CDR3 has 14 residues. In germline, CDR1 is SQVTM, CDR2 ANQGSEA. The J segment lost 1 base and the V segment lost 7 bases, leaving 4 bases of the junction unmatched. Here the CDR3 reads CSAGTGGLQETQYF. CDR3 sequence (DNA): TGCAGCGCCGGGACAGGGGGCCTCCAAGAGACCCAGTACTTC. The entire variable domain, with the rest obtained from reference TRBV29-1 and TRBJ2-5, is as follows: SAVISQKPSRDICQRGTSLTIQCQVDSQVTMMFWYRQQPGQSLTLIATANQGSEATYESGFVIDKFPISRPNLTFSTLTVSNMSPEDSSIYLCSAGTGGLQETQYFGPGTRLLVL.

The chain uses TRBV27 and TRBJ1-2, with TRBD1 matching over 8 bases. The V gene end was trimmed by 8 bases and the J gene end by 8 bases; junction bases not matched to a gene: 10. Germline V gene sequence: CDR1 MNHEY, CDR2 SMNVEV (reference sequence). CDR3 length: 13 residues. The CDR3 reads CASALVQGVGYTF. The CDR3, as DNA: TGTGCCAGCGCCCTGGTACAGGGGGTCGGCTACACCTTC.

The chain joins TRBV7-2 to TRBJ2-7; D is uncertain. The CDR3 covers 13 residues. Deletions cut 3 bases from V and 2 bases from J, with 8 bases between. The germline V gene has CDR1 SGHTA and CDR2 FQGNSA. CDR3 DNA sequence: TGTGCCAGCAGCTTTAACACGGCCTACGAGCAGTACTTC. Translated: CASSFNTAYEQYF.

This chain links TRBV11-2 with TRBJ1-1; possibly TRBD1 for D (6 bases). Germline CDR1 SGHAT, CDR2 FQNNGV. Trimming removed 7 bases at V and 1 base at J, with 10 bases between. The length of the CDR3 is 13 residues. The CDR3 nucleotides are TGTGCCAGCAAAACACAGGGGAACACTGAAGCTTTCTTT. It codes for CASKTQGNTEAFF.

This clone occurred a few times. The J gene is TRBJ1-1, the V gene TRBV7-9, with no clear D. The germline gives CDR1 SEHNR, CDR2 FQNEAQ (reference sequence). The CDR3 contains 13 residues. Trimming removed 1 base from V and 8 bases from J, with 11 bases in between. The CDR3 reads CASSLVPSDEAFF. Written as DNA, the CDR3 is TGTGCCAGCAGCTTAGTCCCATCAGACGAAGCTTTCTTT.

A word on this clone: A clone one base away is much larger, so this may be a read error. This chain connects TRBV27 to TRBJ1-1; a possible D gene is TRBD1 (5 bases). The CDR3 sequence is 13 residues long. Per the germline V gene, CDR1 is MNHEY and CDR2 is SMNVEV (reference sequence). V gave up 4 bases and J gave up 3 bases, with 9 bases separating them. The DNA for the CDR3 is TGTGCCAGCAGTTCCGGGGCCGACACTGAAGCTTTCTTT. The encoded protein is CASSSGADTEAFF.

V is TRBV28 and J is TRBJ2-5; D remains unclear. V dropped 5 bases and J dropped 5 bases, with 12 bases sitting between them. This CDR3 comprises 13 residues. CDR1 and CDR2 from the germline V gene are MDHEN and SYDVKM. The CDR3, as DNA: TGTGCCAGCAGTCGCCGGGCCGAGGAGACCCAGTACTTC. This sequence encodes CASSRRAEETQYF.

This clone appeared a few times. The genes are TRBV4-1 and TRBJ2-6; D call uncertain. This CDR3 has 15 residues. Trimming cost V 4 bases and J 4 bases, with 11 bases left between them. From germline, CDR1 is MGHRA and CDR2 YSYEKL. CDR3 region: CASSPLYPGANVLTF. The DNA for the CDR3 is TGCGCCAGCAGCCCCCTCTACCCCGGGGCCAACGTCCTGACTTTC.

DNA for the CDR3: TGTGCCAGCAGCTTGGGGACAGGCCTATACGAGCAGTACTTC. Amino acids: CASSLGTGLYEQYF. The chain has TRBV13 and TRBJ2-7, with 8 bases matching TRBD1. The CDR3 contains 14 residues. Germline trimming cut 3 bases from V and 4 bases from J; bases unmatched to any gene: 5. The germline gives CDR1 PRHDT, CDR2 FYEKMQ (reference sequence).

V usage is TRBV11-2 and J usage is TRBJ1-2; D unresolved. The CDR3 has 16 residues. The V and J ends lost 5 bases and 0 bases respectively, with 16 bases between them. Per the germline V gene, CDR1 is SGHAT and CDR2 is FQNNGV. As DNA, the CDR3 is TGTGCCAGCAGCGCCCGTAGGTCCGCAGCTAACTATGGCTACACCTTC. Residues: CASSARRSAANYGYTF.

By share, this clone counts as medium-sized. This chain links TRBV6-5 with TRBJ1-2; 9 bases are a match to TRBD1. Looked up from germline, CDR1 is MNHEY and CDR2 is SVGAGI. V lost 2 bases to trimming and J lost 6 bases; unmatched junction nucleotides: 7. The CDR3 extends over 15 amino acids. The CDR3 sequence is CASSYLGQGGDGYTF. The CDR3 coding sequence is TGTGCCAGCAGTTACCTGGGACAGGGTGGAGATGGCTACACCTTC.